This entry lists 13 T cell receptor beta chains sequenced from one sample in a study of blood T cell repertoires in COVID-19. The data were produced by immunoSEQ multiplex PCR, yet TCRdb's version contains in-frame clones alone and is incomplete. The sample has 150,000 or so clones, more than 85% seen once. Sequencing input: peripheral blood. These receptors all come from a man younger than 30 with acute or convalescent COVID-19.

This chain links TRBV7-8 with TRBJ1-2; 7 bases fit TRBD1. This CDR3 spans 17 amino acids. Germline V CDR1 and CDR2: SGHVS, FQNEAQ. Losses at the gene ends were 5 bases for V and 5 bases for J; bases not matched to a gene: 17. CDR3 in amino acids: CASSGGSGQNFDYGYTF. The CDR3 DNA is TGTGCCAGCAGCGGGGGTTCGGGACAGAATTTTGATTATGGCTACACCTTC.

The chain has TRBV7-6 and TRBJ2-5, with TRBD2 matching over 11 bases. Germline V gene sequence: CDR1 SGHVS, CDR2 FNYEAQ. The CDR3 has 16 residues. V lost 4 bases and J lost 1; bases outside the gene matches: 5. In nucleotides, the CDR3 is TGTGCCAGCAGCTACCGACTAGCGGGGATCCAAGAGACCCAGTACTTC. Amino acid sequence: CASSYRLAGIQETQYF.

V is TRBV10-2 and J is TRBJ2-7; D not resolved. Germline CDR1 reads WSHSY; CDR2 reads SAAADI. The CDR3 loop spans 11 amino acids. V lost 4 bases to trimming and J lost 3 bases, with 4 bases between them. The CDR3 region has the DNA TGCGCCAGCAGTGCCGGCTACGAGCAGTACGTC. This encodes CASSAGYEQYV.

The sample holds one count of this clone. V gene TRBV30 combines with J gene TRBJ1-1; 8 bases fit TRBD1. The CDR3 extends over 15 amino acids. From germline, CDR1 is GTSNPN and CDR2 SVGIG (reference sequence). The ends lost 4 bases at V and 2 bases at J; junction bases unmatched: 9. The CDR3 loop reads CAWIAGQVVNTEAFF. In nucleotides, the CDR3 is TGTGCCTGGATTGCGGGACAGGTGGTCAACACTGAAGCTTTCTTT.

The chain combines TRBV5-5 with TRBJ2-6; TRBD2 matches 11 bases. V was pared by 4 bases and J by 1 base, with 7 bases of the junction left unmatched. Germline CDR1 and CDR2: SGHKS and YYEKEE (reference sequence). The CDR3 covers 18 residues. CDR3 region: CASSPSGGSFSGANVLTF. The CDR3 region has the DNA TGTGCCAGCAGCCCTAGCGGGGGGTCCTTTTCTGGGGCCAACGTCCTGACTTTC.

The chain carries TRBV30 and TRBJ1-2, with 8 positions matching TRBD1. V dropped 5 bases and J dropped 3; count of bases not matched to a gene: 8. CDR3 length: 14 residues. Germline-derived CDR1 and CDR2 are GTSNPN and SVGIG (reference sequence). The CDR3 region is CAWGEGQAYYGYTF. The CDR3 nucleotides read TGTGCCTGGGGAGAGGGACAGGCGTACTATGGCTACACCTTC.

This chain connects TRBV6-1 to TRBJ2-7, with 9 bases lining up with TRBD1. V shed 2 bases, J shed 3 bases, and the junction held 2 bases outside the gene matches. Germline assignment: CDR1 MNHNS and CDR2 SASEGT. The length of the CDR3 is 14 residues. The CDR3 DNA reads TGTGCCAGCAGTGAACTGGGACAGGGCTACGAGCAGTACGTC. Residues: CASSELGQGYEQYV.

This chain links TRBV6-2 or TRBV6-3 with TRBJ1-2, with 7 bases lining up with TRBD1. The ends lost 4 bases at V and 8 bases at J; junction bases unmatched: 10. Germline CDR1 and CDR2: MNHEY and SVGEGT. The CDR3 covers 14 residues. The CDR3 region is CASSLQGMPNGYTF. DNA of the CDR3: TGTGCCAGCAGTTTACAGGGGATGCCTAACGGCTACACCTTC.

The J gene is TRBJ1-2, the V gene TRBV27; 8 bases map to TRBD1. The CDR3 sequence is 17 residues long. Germline-derived CDR1 and CDR2 are MNHEY and SMNVEV (reference sequence). V dropped 6 bases and J dropped 8; count of bases not matched to a gene: 20. The CDR3 region is CASRSQGTGPFLTGYTF. The CDR3 region has the DNA TGTGCCAGCAGGTCGCAGGGGACAGGACCCTTTTTAACCGGCTACACCTTC.

The gene calls are TRBV29-1 and TRBJ1-1; TRBD1 aligns across 7 bases. Looked up from germline, CDR1 is SQVTM and CDR2 is ANQGSEA. The CDR3 is 11 amino acids. Trimming at V came to 6 bases and at J to 7 bases, leaving 5 bases not matched to a gene. The CDR3: CSVKGGFEAFF. CDR3 sequence (DNA): TGCAGCGTAAAAGGGGGCTTTGAAGCTTTCTTT.

The gene calls are TRBV2 and TRBJ1-3; no clear D gene. This CDR3 has 13 residues. With 5 bases removed from V and 4 bases from J, the gap between germline ends came to 9 bases. CDR1 SNHLY and CDR2 FYNNEI come from the germline V gene. In nucleotides, the CDR3 is TGTGCCAGCAGTACGGGAGTGGGAAACACCATATATTTT. It codes for CASSTGVGNTIYF. The full variable domain, with the rest looked up from reference TRBV2 and TRBJ1-3, is EPEVTQTPSHQVTQMGQEVILRCVPISNHLYFYWYRQILGQKVEFLVSFYNNEISEKSEIFDDQFSVERPDGSNFTLKIRSTKLEDSAMYFCASSTGVGNTIYFGEGSWLTVV.

In DNA form, the CDR3 reads TGTGCCACCAGTGAACGACAGGGTAAGTTCTCCTACAATGAGCAGTTCTTC. Protein sequence: CATSERQGKFSYNEQFF. The rearrangement joins TRBV24-1 to TRBJ2-1, with 7 bases aligning to TRBD1. V was clipped by 4 bases and J by 0 bases; unmatched bases: 8. CDR1 and CDR2 (germline): KGHDR, SFDVKD. This CDR3 comprises 17 residues.

The chain couples TRBV2 to TRBJ1-5, with 10 bases matching TRBD1. The junction had 10 bases not matched to a gene; V was cut back by 6 bases and J by 5 bases. Germline V gene sequence: CDR1 SNHLY, CDR2 FYNNEI. The CDR3 runs 16 residues. The CDR3 nucleotides read TGTGCCAGCAGGATGGACAGGGGGTTGGGGGATCAGCCCCAGCATTTT. It is translated as CASRMDRGLGDQPQHF.